The clone carrying this T cell receptor (beta chain) was counted many times. Antigen specificity is unknown. This sample is drawn from a study of T cell repertoires in cytomegalovirus infection. Study information: Public TCR beta signatures marked donors with CMV infection and the matching HLA.

TCRdb called the reads again in MiXCR, with one record for every CDR3 protein. This table holds around 140,000 distinct CDR3 sequences, 5% to 6.5% found once. The CDR3 consists of 14 residues. In germline, CDR1 is LGHNT, CDR2 FRNRAP. The V and J ends lost 9 bases and 8 bases, in that order; junction bases with no gene match: 11. Study-level findings and limits: Totalled public TCR beta family frequency picked out people who carried CMV plus the relevant HLA. HLA-C-restricted CMV clonotypes gave the most frequent clonotype in two of eight donors.

The specimen sequenced was PBMCs. The TCR sequence derives from a human donor in good health (CMV status not recorded). Some clones in this sample may be carry-over from other donors' samples. V usage is TRBV12-5 and J usage is TRBJ1-5; the match to TRBD1 covers 9 bases. The CDR3 region is CASEPGQGWEPQHF. In DNA form, the CDR3 reads TGTGCTAGCGAACCGGGACAGGGCTGGGAGCCCCAGCATTTT.